These 19 T cell receptor beta chains originate from one sample sequenced in a study of glioma-infiltrating T cells after dendritic cell vaccination. This sample's time point: after dendritic cell vaccination, including at tumor progression/relapse. Using immunoSEQ multiplex PCR, the repertoire was profiled, and TCRdb retains in-frame clones only, with some absent. The sample holds over 90,000 clones, approximately 84% seen once. This sample comprised blood, obtained after dendritic cell vaccination. The receptor source for this set is a human donor with glioblastoma.

The V gene is TRBV11-2, the J gene TRBJ2-3, with D possibly being TRBD2 (5 bases). CDR3 length: 17 amino acids. The V gene lost 5 bases and the J gene lost 4 bases, with 22 bases spanning the gap. In germline, CDR1 is SGHAT, CDR2 FQNNGV. CDR3 amino acids: CASSRPSVGDGPDTQYF. In DNA form, the CDR3 reads TGTGCCAGCAGCCGACCATCTGTGGGAGACGGACCAGATACGCAGTATTTT.

This chain connects TRBV10-1 to TRBJ1-1; D possibly corresponds to TRBD1 (5 bases). This CDR3 comprises 13 residues. The V and J ends lost 7 bases and 6 bases respectively, with 15 bases between them. Per the germline V gene, CDR1 is WNHNN and CDR2 is SYGVQD (reference sequence). The CDR3 reads CASTFGGISEAFF. The DNA of the CDR3 is TGCGCCAGCACCTTCGGGGGGATCTCTGAAGCTTTCTTT.

DNA for the CDR3: TGTGCCAGCAGCAGACTAGCGGGGTTAAATGAGCAGTTCTTC. It is translated as CASSRLAGLNEQFF. The chain joins TRBV6-5 to TRBJ2-1; 11 bases fit TRBD2. From germline, CDR1 is MNHEY and CDR2 SVGAGI. This CDR3 is built from 14 residues. Trimming took 6 bases from V and 7 from J; bases not matched to a gene: 5.

The CDR3 loop reads CASSLCGELFF. In nucleotides, the CDR3 is TGTGCCAGCAGTCTCTGCGGGGAGCTGTTTTTT. The J gene is TRBJ2-2, the V gene TRBV21-1; the tabulated D call, TRBD2, remains unverified against the DNA. TRBV21-1 is listed as a pseudogene. This CDR3 contains 11 residues.

The gene calls are TRBV6-1 and TRBJ1-1; D is uncertain. Trimming shortened V by 6 bases and J by 0 bases, and 8 bases separated the two germline ends. The CDR3 spans 13 residues. Germline loops: CDR1 MNHNS, CDR2 SASEGT. The CDR3, as DNA: TGTGCCAGCAGGGGCATCTTGAACACTGAAGCTTTCTTT. Amino acid sequence: CASRGILNTEAFF.

This clone was observed a handful of times. The chain uses TRBV27 and TRBJ2-3, with D hard to call. The CDR3 runs 14 residues. Trimming removed 6 bases at V and 0 bases at J, with 10 bases between. Germline V gives CDR1 MNHEY, CDR2 SMNVEV (reference sequence). CDR3 sequence reads: CASSRGDSTDTQYF. DNA of the CDR3: TGTGCCAGCAGCCGCGGAGACAGCACAGATACGCAGTATTTT.

Only one count was recorded for this clone. The rearrangement uses TRBV11-3 and TRBJ1-2; D is unresolved. Germline V lookup: CDR1 SGHNT, CDR2 YENEEA. This CDR3 contains 12 residues. V lost 2 bases to trimming and J lost 5 bases, with 6 bases between them. CDR3 in DNA: TGTGCCAGCAGCTTAATCGGTTATGGCTACACCTTC. It is translated as CASSLIGYGYTF.

V gene TRBV12-2 combines with J gene TRBJ2-1; the table's D gene call, TRBD2, was not cross checked with the DNA. TRBV12-2 represents a pseudogene. CDR3 length: 19 amino acids. CDR3 sequence (DNA): TGTGCAAGTCGCTTAGGCCCCCCCCGCCAAGATAGGGTGGAGGATGAGCAGTTCTTC. This encodes CASRLGPPRQDRVEDEQFF.

This clone was recorded once. The V call is TRBV10-3, the J call TRBJ2-2, with 9 bases aligning to TRBD1. Germline V gene lookup returns CDR1 ENHRY and CDR2 SYGVKD. V was pared by 4 bases and J by 0 bases, with 3 bases of the junction left unmatched. The CDR3 loop spans 16 amino acids. CDR3 sequence: CAISARTGANTGELFF. The CDR3, as DNA: TGTGCCATCAGTGCCAGGACAGGGGCGAACACCGGGGAGCTGTTTTTT.

The chain carries TRBV29-1 and TRBJ1-2; 8 bases are a match to TRBD1. CDR1 and CDR2 (germline): SQVTM, ANQGSEA. With V trimmed by 6 bases and J by 10 bases, 7 bases remained unmatched. This CDR3 spans 11 amino acids. CDR3 in DNA: TGCAGCGTGGGGACAGGCGGTCTCTACACCTTC. Translation gives CSVGTGGLYTF.

The chain links TRBV5-1 to TRBJ1-2; no clear D gene. The germline CDR1 and CDR2 sequences are SGHRS and YFSETQ. CDR3 length: 14 amino acids. The V end was cut by 1 base, the J end by 0 bases, with 7 bases between. The CDR3 loop is CASSLSPANYGYTF. CDR3 sequence (DNA): TGCGCCAGCAGCTTGTCTCCAGCTAACTATGGCTACACCTTC.

The V gene is TRBV4-2, the J gene TRBJ1-2; weak D call: TRBD1 (5 bases). This CDR3 is 16 amino acids long. The V gene's germline CDR1 is LGHNA and CDR2 YNFKEQ. V lost 1 base to trimming and J lost 6 bases, with 18 bases between them. The CDR3 region is CASSQVGGPTVDGYTF. In nucleotides, the CDR3 is TGTGCCAGCAGCCAAGTGGGGGGACCGACAGTTGATGGCTACACCTTC.

J is TRBJ1-2 and V is TRBV11-2, with D unclear. This CDR3 comprises 15 residues. Germline V gives CDR1 SGHAT, CDR2 FQNNGV. V gave up 1 base and J gave up 4 bases, with 13 bases separating them. For the CDR3, the DNA is TGTGCCAGCAGCTTAGTGAGTTCGTGGTTCTATGGCTACACCTTC. Its translation is CASSLVSSWFYGYTF.

V gene TRBV6-5 combines with J gene TRBJ2-1; weak D call: TRBD1 (7 bases). The CDR3 runs to 14 residues. The V and J ends lost 7 bases and 6 bases respectively, with 16 bases between them. Germline CDR1 reads MNHEY; CDR2 reads SVGAGI. CDR3 protein: CASNQGGGVNEQFF. The CDR3 DNA sequence: TGTGCCAGCAACCAGGGGGGCGGGGTCAATGAGCAGTTCTTC.

The chain couples TRBV5-1 to TRBJ2-7; no reliable D call. The V gene lost 8 bases and the J gene lost 0 bases, with 12 bases spanning the gap. CDR1 and CDR2 from the germline V gene are SGHRS and YFSETQ. The CDR3 totals 13 residues. The CDR3 bases are TGCGCCAGACCTAACGGGTACTCCTACGAGCAGTACTTC. Its translation: CARPNGYSYEQYF.

The chain combines TRBV30 with TRBJ1-1, with TRBD1 matching 11 bases. Germline trimming cut 2 bases from V and 4 bases from J; bases unmatched to any gene: 9. Germline V gene sequence: CDR1 GTSNPN, CDR2 SVGIG (reference sequence). The CDR3 has 16 amino acids. CDR3 nucleotide sequence: TGTGCCTGGAGTCGTCCTTGGGGACAGGGGGGCACTGAAGCTTTCTTT. It translates to CAWSRPWGQGGTEAFF.

This clone has just a few counts. J is TRBJ2-7 and V is TRBV9, with 13 bases identical to TRBD2. CDR1 and CDR2 from the germline V gene are SGDLS and YYNGEE. The CDR3 has 16 amino acids. The J segment lost 5 bases and the V segment lost 5 bases, leaving 10 bases of the junction unmatched. CDR3 residues: CASSRVGTSGADEQYF. DNA for the CDR3: TGTGCCAGCAGTAGAGTGGGGACTAGCGGGGCCGACGAGCAGTACTTC.

As DNA, the CDR3 is TGTGCCACCAGCAGAGCACAGGGGGGCTATCAGCCCCAGCATTTT. Its translation is CATSRAQGGYQPQHF. The V call is TRBV15, the J call TRBJ1-5; TRBD1 matches at 8 bases. CDR1 is LNHNV, CDR2 YYDKDF, per germline (reference sequence). This CDR3 region has 15 residues. Losses at the gene ends were 1 base for V and 5 bases for J; bases not matched to a gene: 4.

About this clone: Sequence at one end of the junction differs from germline and may be a read error. The J gene is TRBJ2-5, the V gene TRBV7-7; D is unclear. Germline V gives CDR1 SSHAT, CDR2 FNYEAQ (reference sequence). The CDR3 has 13 amino acids. DNA for the CDR3: TGTGCTAGCAGCTTTGGGCCCCAAGAGACCCAGTACTTC. Its protein product is CASSFGPQETQYF.